The sequence of this T cell receptor beta chain was determined in a study of radiotherapy plus CTLA-4 blockade in lung cancer. Study-wide results and caveats: Researchers report tumor-derived TCR clones expanding in blood after radiotherapy plus ipilimumab.

About this clone itself: Antigen: not known.

The CDR3 spans 10 residues. The germline V gene has CDR1 MNHNS and CDR2 SASEGT. V dropped 6 bases and J dropped 7 bases, with 6 bases sitting between them. The protocol was immunoSEQ multiplex PCR, while the TCRdb copy is restricted to in-frame clones and leaves out a portion. The sample shows about 120,000 clones, 78% of them seen only once. The clonotype originates from a human donor with non-small cell lung cancer who had a partial response to radiotherapy plus ipilimumab. This chain uses TRBV6-1 with TRBJ1-1; no firm D call. The sequencing here drew on peripheral blood, taken from a patient treated with radiotherapy plus ipilimumab. The CDR3 loop reads CASRTLEAFF. The CDR3 nucleotides read TGTGCCAGCAGGACACTTGAAGCTTTCTTT.